This T cell receptor beta chain was sequenced in a study of blood T cell repertoires in COVID-19. For the study at large: Italy, Spain and the United States were the sources of the convalescent and acute COVID-19 samples. Nucleic acid was either cDNA or gDNA, and it came from T cells, B-cell-depleted T cells, or PBMCs.

Repertoires were generated with immunoSEQ multiplex PCR, while TCRdb's copy carries only in-frame clones and drops some. The data show 150,000 or so clones, about 86% seen once. CDR1 MNHEY and CDR2 SMNVEV come from the germline V gene (reference sequence). V was pared by 2 bases and J by 10 bases, with 5 bases of the junction left unmatched. The CDR3 covers 14 residues. This chain connects TRBV27 to TRBJ1-6; 7 bases are shared with TRBD1. The TCR comes from a man aged 18 to 29 with acute or convalescent COVID-19. What was sequenced was peripheral blood. CDR3 DNA sequence: TGTGCCAGCAGTTTAAACAGGGGCGGGTCACCCCTCCACTTT. This gives the protein CASSLNRGGSPLHF.